What follows describes a single T cell receptor beta chain. Its recognized antigen is unknown. No much larger clone is present one base from it, and per-base qualities are unavailable. TCRbeta CDR3 regions were amplified from genomic DNA using the immunoSEQ Assay, a bias-controlled multiplex PCR. In the original analysis: Within the assay, amplification of reference gene primers was used to estimate how many nucleated cells each sample contained. Sequence reads were collapsed and filtered to measure the absolute abundance of every unique TCRbeta CDR3 rearrangement. For each sample, productive Simpson clonality was calculated by taking the square root of Simpson's diversity index across productive rearrangements. The immuneACCESS repertoire file appears here via TCRdb, limited to in-frame rearrangements. These files lack a portion of the clones; in checked studies, under half of the deficit traces to unresolved V genes, and the cause of the others is not known. That table supplies the V and J calls and clone size; D and trimming were determined from the DNA. Within this sample are around 300,000 clones, with roughly 86% of them counted one time only. The ten largest clonotypes hold roughly 2.6% of the sample.

The sample belongs to a study of blood T cell repertoires in COVID-19 (TCRdb year 2020). Study-wide context: Collaborator samples came from the United States, Italy and Spain and covered acute and convalescent phases of COVID-19. The prospective study material was composed of cDNA or gDNA derived from T cells, B-cell-depleted T cells, or PBMCs. Deeply sampled blood TCRbeta repertoires from subjects exposed to, actively infected with, or recovered from COVID-19 were included in the dataset. The repertoires were released in a freely available public database intended as a resource for research on the immune response to SARS-CoV-2. Samples were obtained from the ongoing ImmuneRACE study (first 160 participants) and from 950 to 1,500 subjects provided by 6 global collaborators. The sample metadata nearly always contained a de-identified subject ID, COVID-19 status, age in years and sex. HLA class I and class II types, where available, came from metadata supplied by the sample provider rather than from assay-based typing.

Participants in the prospective study were enrolled through a virtual design, were aged roughly 18 to 100 years, and lived in approximately 25 United States geographic areas. In the prospective study, participants were assigned to cohorts based on the clinical history participants reported in a screening survey and a study questionnaire. For ImmuneRACE Cohort 3, a participant was defined as recovered based on two consecutive negative NP/OP PCR tests, clearance by a healthcare professional, or resolution of symptoms. Each participant in the prospective study had whole blood, serum and a nasopharyngeal or oropharyngeal swab collected by mobile phlebotomists. Over a roughly 2-month period, participants in the prospective study had the option of providing additional blood draws and questionnaires. Prospective study blood samples were shipped either frozen or at room temperature before DNA extraction.

What the study reported, not specific to this receptor: The amount of clinical and demographic metadata varied by source and participant and was provided uncurated.

According to the germline V gene, CDR1 reads MGHRA and CDR2 reads YSYEKL. Counted from cysteine to phenylalanine, this CDR3 has 15 amino acids. This entry keeps only the CDR3 DNA: 45 bases, framed from base 1. The V end gives up 0 bases and the J end 7 bases, leaving 9 bases in the junction not matched to a gene. The specimen was PBMCs or T cells enriched from blood (not recorded which). The chain is encoded by TRBV4-1 joined to TRBJ2-7, and TRBD2 aligns with 7 junction nucleotides. The clonotype was recovered from a woman under 30 who had recovered from COVID-19. The DNA sequence is given as TGCGCCAGCAGCCAAGACCGACTAGCCTCAGAAGAGCAGTACTTC. This encodes CASSQDRLASEEQYF.